Shown below are 30 T cell receptor beta chains from a single sample sequenced in a study of cytomegalovirus exposure and HLA in healthy donors. The PCR employed 60 Vbeta primers together with 13 Jbeta primers. The repertoire was sequenced with immunoSEQ multiplex PCR; TCRdb's copy has only in-frame clones and lacks some. The sample consists of around 180,000 clones, approximately 80% of them appearing once. The sample consisted of PBMCs. These receptors came from a woman between 25 and 40 years old in good health and CMV-seropositive.

The chain employs TRBV10-3 and TRBJ1-3, with D perhaps TRBD1 (5 bases). With 3 bases removed from V and 0 bases from J, the gap between germline ends came to 6 bases. CDR3 length: 14 residues. Germline V lookup: CDR1 ENHRY, CDR2 SYGVKD. CDR3 DNA sequence: TGTGCCATCAGTGACACAGGCTCTGGAAACACCATATATTTT. This sequence encodes CAISDTGSGNTIYF.

The sample holds a few counts of this clone. This chain links TRBV27 with TRBJ1-1, with 7 bases fitting TRBD1. The junction had 19 bases not matched to a gene; V was cut back by 4 bases and J by 5 bases. CDR1 and CDR2 from the germline V gene are MNHEY and SMNVEV (reference sequence). The CDR3 has 18 residues. The CDR3 loop is CASSSSLPQGTRWTEAFF. The CDR3 nucleotides read TGTGCCAGCAGTTCGTCCTTACCACAGGGGACGCGATGGACTGAAGCTTTCTTT.

This chain joins TRBV4-1 and TRBJ1-1; D might be TRBD1 (6 bases). CDR3 length equals 12 residues. The germline V gene encodes CDR1 MGHRA and CDR2 YSYEKL. The ends were cut back, 2 bases at V and 8 bases at J, with 9 bases in the middle. The CDR3 reads CASSQPGQEAFF. As DNA, the CDR3 is TGCGCCAGCAGCCAACCAGGACAGGAAGCTTTCTTT.

The chain employs TRBV5-1 and TRBJ1-2, with D possibly TRBD1 on 6 matching bases. V was cut by 1 base and J by 1 base, with 8 bases left in between. The CDR3 loop spans 14 amino acids. Germline assignment: CDR1 SGHRS and CDR2 YFSETQ. The CDR3 DNA follows: TGCGCCAGCAGCTTGACAGGGTTTAACTATGGCTACACCTTC. The encoded protein is CASSLTGFNYGYTF.

This chain joins TRBV6-5 and TRBJ1-5, with a tentative D call TRBD1 (5 bases). With 3 bases removed from V and 7 bases from J, the gap between germline ends came to 10 bases. Germline V gene sequence: CDR1 MNHEY, CDR2 SVGAGI. The CDR3 contains 13 residues. This CDR3 reads CASSYLRGQPQHF. CDR3 nucleotide sequence: TGTGCCAGCAGTTATCTCCGGGGGCAGCCCCAGCATTTT.

V usage is TRBV6-5 and J usage is TRBJ2-2; D is perhaps TRBD1 (6 bases). The CDR3 length is 15 residues. Trimming cost V 6 bases and J 5 bases, with 16 bases left between them. The germline V gene encodes CDR1 MNHEY and CDR2 SVGAGI. In DNA form, the CDR3 reads TGTGCCAGCAGGCAAGGGACACTCCTAACCGGGGAGCTGTTTTTT. It encodes CASRQGTLLTGELFF.

This clone was detected only once. CDR3 nucleotide sequence: TGTGCCAGATTAGGGCCCGACAGGGGGCTCGGAGAGACCCAGTACTTC. Its protein is CARLGPDRGLGETQYF. The chain has TRBV2 and TRBJ2-5; 10 bases fit TRBD1. CDR1 is SNHLY, CDR2 FYNNEI, per germline. This CDR3 has 16 residues. The ends lost 9 bases at V and 4 bases at J; junction bases unmatched: 14.

In nucleotides, the CDR3 is TGTGCCAGCTCACCGCGGACTAGCGGGGTAAAAGAGCAGTTCTTC. Encoded protein: CASSPRTSGVKEQFF. This sequence joins TRBV18 and TRBJ2-1; TRBD2 matches at 12 bases. The ends lost 3 bases at V and 10 bases at J; junction bases unmatched: 7. The CDR3 extends over 15 amino acids. Germline CDR1 and CDR2: KGHSH and LQKENI.

This chain connects TRBV6-4 to TRBJ1-1, with 8 bases matching TRBD1. CDR3 length: 15 amino acids. The J segment lost 3 bases and the V segment lost 2 bases, leaving 5 bases of the junction unmatched. From germline, CDR1 is MRHNA and CDR2 SNTAGT. The DNA for the CDR3 is TGTGCCAGCAGTGACCCTGCGACAGGGGACACTGAAGCTTTCTTT. Its protein product is CASSDPATGDTEAFF.

This chain connects TRBV6-5 to TRBJ1-6; the match to TRBD1 covers 7 bases. CDR3 length equals 14 residues. Germline V CDR1 and CDR2: MNHEY, SVGAGI. Trimming took 5 bases from V and 9 from J; bases not matched to a gene: 7. The CDR3 loop is CASSPDRESSPLHF. CDR3 coding DNA: TGTGCCAGCAGTCCCGACAGGGAAAGTTCACCCCTCCACTTT.

This clone has just a few counts. The V call is TRBV5-6, the J call TRBJ1-2; D is ambiguous. CDR1 SGHDT and CDR2 YYEEEE come from the germline V gene. Trimming removed 0 bases at V and 0 bases at J, with 12 bases between. The length of the CDR3 is 16 residues. The CDR3 loop reads CASSLGGRVANYGYTF. CDR3 bases: TGTGCCAGCAGCTTGGGAGGGCGGGTAGCTAACTATGGCTACACCTTC.

V is TRBV27 and J is TRBJ1-2, with D possibly matching TRBD1 (5 bases). The ends were cut back, 10 bases at V and 3 bases at J, with 12 bases in the middle. CDR3 length: 12 residues. The V gene's germline CDR1 is MNHEY and CDR2 SMNVEV (reference sequence). CDR3 bases: TGTGCCACCGGGGGAGGTTACTATGGCTACACCTTC. Translation gives CATGGGYYGYTF.

V gene TRBV9 combines with J gene TRBJ2-5, with TRBD2 identical over 9 bases. CDR1 SGDLS and CDR2 YYNGEE come from the germline V gene. Trimming cost V 3 bases and J 4 bases; bases outside gene matches: 7. The CDR3 runs to 15 residues. Here the CDR3 reads CASSASLLAGETQYF. The CDR3, as DNA: TGTGCCAGCAGCGCCTCCCTACTAGCGGGAGAGACCCAGTACTTC.

V and J are TRBV27 and TRBJ2-4, with no clear D. This CDR3 has 14 residues. CDR1 and CDR2 (germline): MNHEY, SMNVEV (reference sequence). Between the trimmed V and J ends, which lost 4 bases and 11 bases, there was a span of 18 bases. The CDR3 region is CASSSGTPNKFQYF. For the CDR3, the DNA is TGTGCCAGCAGTTCAGGAACACCAAACAAATTTCAGTACTTC.

V and J are TRBV4-3 and TRBJ1-6, with D maybe TRBD1 (6 bases). Germline V CDR1 and CDR2: LGHNA, YSLEER. The CDR3 contains 15 residues. V was pared by 2 bases and J by 8 bases, with 13 bases between. CDR3 protein: CASSQSAWTDSPLHF. DNA of the CDR3: TGCGCCAGCAGCCAATCTGCATGGACAGATTCACCCCTCCACTTT.

This sequence joins TRBV5-6 and TRBJ2-1, with 8 bases matching TRBD1. The V gene's germline CDR1 is SGHDT and CDR2 YYEEEE. V lost 4 bases, J lost 7 bases, and 13 bases stayed unmatched. This CDR3 is 16 amino acids long. Here the CDR3 reads CASSAFAGGAGNEQFF. The CDR3 nucleotides read TGTGCCAGCAGCGCCTTTGCAGGGGGCGCCGGGAATGAGCAGTTCTTC.

The gene calls are TRBV5-1 and TRBJ2-1; tentative D call: TRBD1 (6 bases). Germline loops: CDR1 SGHRS, CDR2 YFSETQ. The CDR3 consists of 17 residues. The V end lost 4 bases, the J end lost 0 bases, and 17 bases lay between the germline ends. This CDR3 reads CASSLRTALSSYNEQFF. The CDR3 DNA sequence: TGCGCCAGCAGCCTACGGACAGCCTTGAGCTCCTACAATGAGCAGTTCTTC.

CDR3 sequence reads: CASSPTGLAPDTQYF. The CDR3 nucleotides are TGTGCCAGCAGTCCCACGGGACTAGCCCCAGATACGCAGTATTTT. V usage is TRBV7-3 and J usage is TRBJ2-3, with 9 bases aligning to TRBD2. The CDR3 is made up of 15 amino acids. The germline CDR1 and CDR2 sequences are SGHTA and FQGTGA. V was clipped by 6 bases and J by 4 bases; unmatched bases: 8.

This clone appeared a single time. This chain links TRBV19 with TRBJ2-2; D call uncertain. V shed 7 bases and J shed 1 base, with 10 bases lying between them. Germline V gene lookup returns CDR1 LNHDA and CDR2 SQIVND (reference sequence). The CDR3 totals 14 residues. The CDR3 here is CASIPDMNTGELFF. The DNA of the CDR3 is TGTGCCAGTATTCCCGACATGAACACCGGGGAGCTGTTTTTT.

The genes are TRBV19 and TRBJ2-3; 9 positions match TRBD2. CDR1 is LNHDA, CDR2 SQIVND, per germline (reference sequence). CDR3 length: 15 residues. V shed 10 bases, J shed 6 bases, and the junction held 14 bases outside the gene matches. CDR3 sequence (DNA): TGTGCCACCAAACTAGCGGGCAGGTCACTTGATACGCAGTATTTT. It codes for CATKLAGRSLDTQYF.

The genes are TRBV6-5 and TRBJ2-1; D is possibly TRBD2 (6 bases). Trimming stripped 4 bases from V and 4 bases from J, with 14 bases between. Germline CDR1 and CDR2: MNHEY and SVGAGI. The CDR3 has 15 amino acids. CDR3 loop: CASSSGGTDYNEQFF. The CDR3 bases are TGTGCCAGCAGTTCCGGCGGGACGGATTACAATGAGCAGTTCTTC.

This clone turned up a few times. The CDR3 sequence is CASSDDTGGDQPQHF. The CDR3 DNA reads TGTGCCAGCAGTGATGATACAGGGGGCGACCAGCCCCAGCATTTT. The V gene is TRBV25-1, the J gene TRBJ1-5; 9 nucleotides align to TRBD1. Germline lookup yields CDR1 MGHDK and CDR2 SYGVNS. CDR3 size: 15 residues. Unmatched junction bases numbered 7, after V lost 3 bases and J lost 7 bases.

The rearrangement links TRBV27 to TRBJ2-7; 10 bases are a match to TRBD1. Trimming at V came to 6 bases and at J to 5 bases, leaving 10 bases not matched to a gene. CDR1 is MNHEY and CDR2 is SMNVEV in the germline V gene (reference sequence). CDR3 size: 15 residues. The CDR3 is CASRPRDRGIHEQYF. Written as DNA, the CDR3 is TGTGCCAGCAGACCCCGGGACAGGGGTATCCACGAGCAGTACTTC.

This clone appeared a few times. This chain's CDR3 is CATQGGVHQETQYF. The CDR3 nucleotides are TGTGCCACCCAAGGGGGGGTACACCAAGAGACCCAGTACTTC. V and J are TRBV11-2 and TRBJ2-5, with a possible D match to TRBD2 (7 bases). Trimming took off 10 bases at V and 0 bases at J, with 15 bases between the two ends. The length of the CDR3 is 14 residues. Germline CDR1 and CDR2: SGHAT and FQNNGV. Full variable domain (missing parts from reference TRBV11-2 and TRBJ2-5): EAGVAQSPRYKIIEKRQSVAFWCNPISGHATLYWYQQILGQGPKLLIQFQNNGVVDDSQLPKDRFSAERLKGVDSTLKIQPAKLEDSAVYLCATQGGVHQETQYFGPGTRLLVL.

The chain employs TRBV11-3 and TRBJ2-1, with 7 bases fitting TRBD2. Unmatched junction bases numbered 14, after V lost 5 bases and J lost 4 bases. The CDR3 covers 17 residues. The germline gives CDR1 SGHNT, CDR2 YENEEA. CDR3 DNA sequence: TGTGCCAGCAGCCTCGGGGGAGGACTAGGCCCTTACAATGAGCAGTTCTTC. Protein sequence: CASSLGGGLGPYNEQFF.

The J gene is TRBJ1-3, the V gene TRBV6-5; D perhaps matches TRBD1 (6 bases). Germline CDR1 and CDR2: MNHEY and SVGAGI. V was cut by 2 bases and J by 0 bases, with 11 bases left in between. The CDR3 consists of 16 residues. The CDR3 spells CASSYDRPDSGNTIYF. For the CDR3, the DNA is TGTGCCAGCAGTTACGACAGGCCCGACTCTGGAAACACCATATATTTT.

V is TRBV7-3 and J is TRBJ2-2, with D possibly TRBD1 on 6 matching bases. This CDR3 contains 16 residues. CDR1 is SGHTA, CDR2 FQGTGA, per germline. Trimming pared 4 bases from V and 2 bases from J, leaving 14 bases between. CDR3 nucleotide sequence: TGTGCCAGCAGCTCTTCTCGGACAGCCAACACCGGGGAGCTGTTTTTT. Protein product: CASSSSRTANTGELFF.

The chain recombines TRBV6-5 with TRBJ2-3; 8 bases line up with TRBD2. The CDR3 totals 13 residues. CDR1 is MNHEY, CDR2 SVGAGI, per germline. The J segment lost 6 bases and the V segment lost 6 bases, leaving 5 bases of the junction unmatched. The CDR3 DNA follows: TGTGCCAGCAGCGGGGGGGGGCGGGATACGCAGTATTTT. Translated, it gives CASSGGGRDTQYF.

The rearrangement links TRBV29-1 to TRBJ1-2; D ambiguous. The CDR3 sequence is 12 residues long. Germline values: CDR1 SQVTM, CDR2 ANQGSEA. V lost 4 bases, J lost 4 bases, and 10 bases lay in between. CDR3 in amino acids: CSVVGAGYGYTF. CDR3 DNA sequence: TGCAGCGTTGTGGGCGCGGGCTATGGCTACACCTTC.

The CDR3 DNA sequence: TGCAGCGTTGACGACAGGGATGGCTACACCTTC. Protein product: CSVDDRDGYTF. The chain joins TRBV29-1 to TRBJ1-2, with TRBD1 matching over 7 bases. This CDR3 region has 11 residues. Trimming removed 3 bases from V and 6 bases from J; junction bases left unmatched: 1. Germline-derived CDR1 and CDR2 are SQVTM and ANQGSEA.